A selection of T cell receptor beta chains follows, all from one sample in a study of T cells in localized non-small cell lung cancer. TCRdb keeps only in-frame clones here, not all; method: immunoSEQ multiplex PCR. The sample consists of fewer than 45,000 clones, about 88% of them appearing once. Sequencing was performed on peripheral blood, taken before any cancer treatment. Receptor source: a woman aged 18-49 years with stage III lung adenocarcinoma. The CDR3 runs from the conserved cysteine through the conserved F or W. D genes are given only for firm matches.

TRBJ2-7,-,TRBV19,CASSTLSGRGQYEQYF
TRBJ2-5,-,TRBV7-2,CASSLAVGTQYF
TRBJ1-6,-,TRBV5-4,CASSLRADSPLHF
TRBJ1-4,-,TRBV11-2,CASSRAGSANEKLFF
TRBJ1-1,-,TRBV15,CATSRDPAEGWQAFF
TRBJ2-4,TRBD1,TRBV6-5,CASSYSRQGAKNIQYF
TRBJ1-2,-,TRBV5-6,CASSLWGPYGYTF
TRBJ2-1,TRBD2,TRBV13,CASSPGGGARNEQFF
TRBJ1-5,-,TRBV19,CASSERGSSNQPQHF
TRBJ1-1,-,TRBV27,CASRGAGMKAFF
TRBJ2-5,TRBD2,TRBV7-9,CASSSRVAGGQETQYF
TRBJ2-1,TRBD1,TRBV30,CAWISGQGSNEQFF
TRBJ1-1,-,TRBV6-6,CASSYGPNTEAFF
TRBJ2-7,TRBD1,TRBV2,CASARGDRNSYEQYF
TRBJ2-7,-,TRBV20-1,CSARDRVEQYF
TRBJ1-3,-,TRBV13,CASSFQGPGNTIYF
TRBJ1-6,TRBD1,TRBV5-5,CASSLAPGQERTAPLHF
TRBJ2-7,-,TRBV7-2,CASSLAYLSGEQYF
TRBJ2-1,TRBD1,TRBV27,CASSRDRGDEQFF
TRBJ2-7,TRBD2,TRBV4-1,CASSPPLAGGMSKYF
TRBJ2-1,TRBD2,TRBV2,CASRMTSGGPHNEQFF
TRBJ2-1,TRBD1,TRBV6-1,CASSEWGQGSNEQFF
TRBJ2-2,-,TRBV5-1,CASSRTSDTGELFF
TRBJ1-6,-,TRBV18,CASSPDRDRINSPLHF
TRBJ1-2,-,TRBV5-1,CASSFFPSTNYGYTF
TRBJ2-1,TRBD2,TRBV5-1,CASSAGTSNNEQFF
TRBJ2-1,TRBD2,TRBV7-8,CASSLVIPLAGRSYNEQFF
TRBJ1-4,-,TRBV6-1,CASRVPGQHEKLFF
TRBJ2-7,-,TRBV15,CATSRDQVGDEQYF
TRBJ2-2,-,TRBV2,CASRPGKGELFF
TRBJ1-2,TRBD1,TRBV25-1,CASSETGRNGYTF
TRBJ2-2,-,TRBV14,CASSQGGMDTGELFF
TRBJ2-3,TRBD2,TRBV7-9,CASSSPSGGLSTDTQYF
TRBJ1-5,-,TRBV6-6,CAIPTGSNQPQHF
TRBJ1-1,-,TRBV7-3,CASSLEGTVTEAFF
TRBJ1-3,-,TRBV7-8,CASSTAFSGNTIYF
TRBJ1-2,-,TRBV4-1,CASSQVGVWGDGYTF
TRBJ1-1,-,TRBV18,CASSPGQRYTEAFF
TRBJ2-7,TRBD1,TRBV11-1,CASSPGQAWSEQYF
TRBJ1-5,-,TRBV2,CASSPSPNQPQHF
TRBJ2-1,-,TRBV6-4,CASSKAPSSYNEQFF
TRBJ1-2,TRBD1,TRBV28,CASSLLTGGNGYTF
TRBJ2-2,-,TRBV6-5,CASSYYRNTGELFF
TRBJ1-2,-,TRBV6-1,CASRAVGGYGYTF
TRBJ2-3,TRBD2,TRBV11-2,CASSSSTGGYNTQYF
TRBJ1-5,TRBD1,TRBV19,CASSITGTGPQHF
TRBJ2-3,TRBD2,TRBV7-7,CASSCVPGLGAVDTQYF
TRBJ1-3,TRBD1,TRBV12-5,CASGLGQGTSGNTIYF
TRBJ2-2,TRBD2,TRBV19,CASTNGLASTGELFF
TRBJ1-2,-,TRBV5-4,CASSQAGGDYGYTF
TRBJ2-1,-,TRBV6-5,CASSYSGTPLGDEQFF
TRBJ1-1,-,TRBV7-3,CASSLSTDTEAFF
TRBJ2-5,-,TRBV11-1,CASSLSAGRGETQYF
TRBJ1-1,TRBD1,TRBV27,CASRAGGALTEAFF
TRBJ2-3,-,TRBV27,CASSRAGTSTDTQYF
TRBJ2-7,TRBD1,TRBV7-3,CASSSNRTTGGYEQYF
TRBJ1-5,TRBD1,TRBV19,CASSRTGDSNQPQHF
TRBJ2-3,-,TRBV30,CASGWGTDTQYF
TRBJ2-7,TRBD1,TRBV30,CAWSRDRGVEQYF
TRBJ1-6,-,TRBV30,CAWRLGQLNSPLHF